Following are 31 T cell receptor beta chains from one sample sequenced in a study of T cells after yellow fever vaccination. TCRdb reprocessed the 5' RACE reads with MiXCR, giving one entry per CDR3 protein. The sample holds 500,000 to 650,000 distinct CDR3 sequences; about 12% are singletons and the top ten take under 15%. The sequenced sample was PBMCs, obtained on the day of the yellow fever booster vaccination. These receptors originate from a man aged 25-40 years who received the YFV17D yellow fever vaccine.

This clonotype came up a few times. The chain uses TRBV20-1 and TRBJ2-1; 10 bases line up with TRBD2. Germline V CDR1 and CDR2: DFQATT, SNEGSKA (reference sequence). The junction had 10 bases not matched to a gene; V was cut back by 7 bases and J by 10 bases. The length of the CDR3 is 13 residues. CDR3 region: CSVPLAGEGEQFF. The DNA of the CDR3 is TGCAGTGTTCCCCTAGCGGGAGAGGGGGAGCAGTTCTTC.

This chain uses TRBV20-1 with TRBJ2-5; 8 bases agree with TRBD2. The germline V gene encodes CDR1 DFQATT and CDR2 SNEGSKA (reference sequence). The CDR3 contains 17 residues. V trimming: 1 base; J trimming: 5 bases; junction bases outside the gene matches: 15. In DNA form, the CDR3 reads TGCAGTGCTAGAGGACCCGGGGAGCGGGAGAGCGGGGAGACCCAGTACTTC. This gives the protein CSARGPGERESGETQYF.

V and J are TRBV7-2 and TRBJ2-1, with 11 bases identical to TRBD2. The CDR3 is 15 amino acids. CDR1 and CDR2 (germline): SGHTA, FQGNSA. V shed 6 bases, J shed 4 bases, and the junction held 5 bases outside the gene matches. The CDR3 DNA sequence: TGTGCCAGCAGTCCGACTAGCGGGATATACAATGAGCAGTTCTTC. It yields the protein CASSPTSGIYNEQFF. The variable domain in full, completed from reference TRBV7-2 and TRBJ2-1, reads GAGVSQSPSNKVTEKGKDVELRCDPISGHTALYWYRQSLGQGLEFLIYFQGNSAPDKSGLPSDRFSAERTGGSVSTLTIQRTQQEDSAVYLCASSPTSGIYNEQFFGPGTRLTVL.

This clonotype was seen at least ten times. J is TRBJ2-2 and V is TRBV20-1; 7 nucleotides agree with TRBD2. There are 13 residues in the CDR3. Looked up from germline, CDR1 is DFQATT and CDR2 is SNEGSKA (reference sequence). In DNA form, the CDR3 reads TGCAGCATACTAGCGTCCAACACCGGGGAGCTGTTTTTT. Protein: CSILASNTGELFF.

The V call is TRBV6-5, the J call TRBJ1-4, with TRBD1 as a possible D gene (5 bases). The germline CDR1 and CDR2 sequences are MNHEY and SVGAGI. V was clipped by 7 bases and J by 7 bases, with 16 bases between them. This CDR3 contains 14 residues. CDR3 region: CASKLGAVAEKLFF. CDR3 coding DNA: TGTGCCAGCAAGTTAGGGGCGGTAGCTGAAAAACTGTTTTTT.

There are many counts of this clonotype. The CDR3 is CASSVRDRSTDTQYF. For the CDR3, the DNA is TGTGCCAGCAGCGTCCGGGACAGGAGCACAGATACGCAGTATTTT. The V gene is TRBV12-3 or TRBV12-4, the J gene TRBJ2-3; TRBD1 aligns across 8 bases. The CDR3 extends over 15 amino acids. The trim removed 6 bases at V and 0 bases at J, leaving 5 bases unmatched.

This clonotype has a handful of counts. The chain employs TRBV9 and TRBJ1-6, with D unresolved. Trimming pared 2 bases from V and 0 bases from J, leaving 3 bases between. The CDR3 has 14 amino acids. The germline CDR1 and CDR2 sequences are SGDLS and YYNGEE. CDR3 residues: CASSVGSYNSPLHF. CDR3 nucleotide sequence: TGTGCCAGCAGCGTCGGCTCCTATAATTCACCCCTCCACTTT.

There are many counts of this clonotype. The chain combines TRBV20-1 with TRBJ1-4; the D is unclear. The CDR3 has 12 residues. Germline CDR1 and CDR2: DFQATT and SNEGSKA (reference sequence). Between the trimmed V and J ends, which lost 8 bases and 4 bases, there was a span of 11 bases. The DNA of the CDR3 is TGCAGTCCAATCGGGATTAATGAAAAACTGTTTTTT. Translating gives CSPIGINEKLFF.

This clonotype was found a few times. The J gene is TRBJ2-5, the V gene TRBV28; no firm D call. This CDR3 has 16 residues. Trimming shortened V by 4 bases and J by 1 base, and 16 bases separated the two germline ends. Germline V CDR1 and CDR2: MDHEN, SYDVKM. The CDR3 bases are TGTGCCAGCAGTTCTCTACACCTTTGGTCCCAAGAGACCCAGTACTTC. Encoded protein: CASSSLHLWSQETQYF.

This chain uses TRBV7-8 with TRBJ2-4; D might be TRBD2 (6 bases). The CDR3 length is 17 residues. The V end was cut by 1 base, the J end by 1 base, with 14 bases between. Looked up from germline, CDR1 is SGHVS and CDR2 is FQNEAQ. Here the CDR3 DNA reads TGTGCCAGCAGCTTAGAGCGGCCAGGGAGGGCCAAAAACATTCAGTACTTC. As protein: CASSLERPGRAKNIQYF.

V gene TRBV18 combines with J gene TRBJ2-1; 10 bases align to TRBD1. In germline, CDR1 is KGHSH, CDR2 LQKENI. This CDR3 comprises 12 residues. With V trimmed by 3 bases and J by 12 bases, 2 bases remained unmatched. The CDR3 region is CASSPRTGGQFF. Here the CDR3 DNA reads TGTGCCAGCTCACCTCGGACAGGGGGGCAGTTCTTC.

This clonotype was counted a few times. CDR3 loop: CAIVADSSYNEQFF. As DNA, the CDR3 is TGTGCCATCGTAGCGGATAGCTCCTACAATGAGCAGTTCTTC. This rearrangement joins TRBV10-3 to TRBJ2-1; D might be TRBD2 (6 bases). CDR1 and CDR2 (germline): ENHRY, SYGVKD. This CDR3 contains 14 residues. V gave up 8 bases and J gave up 0 bases, with 11 bases separating them.

The chain links TRBV20-1 to TRBJ2-5, with D tentatively TRBD1 or TRBD2 (6 bases each). The CDR3 spans 12 residues. Trimming removed 5 bases at V and 5 bases at J, with 12 bases between. Germline V gives CDR1 DFQATT, CDR2 SNEGSKA (reference sequence). The CDR3 sequence is CSAGGGIETQYF. In DNA, the CDR3 is TGCAGTGCTGGAGGGGGGATCGAGACCCAGTACTTC.

The chain employs TRBV24-1 and TRBJ2-3, with D tentatively TRBD2 (6 bases). V was trimmed by 7 bases and J by 2 bases, leaving 9 bases between them. Germline V lookup: CDR1 KGHDR, CDR2 SFDVKD. CDR3 length: 13 amino acids. CDR3 residues: CATRRGNTDTQYF. CDR3 bases: TGTGCCACCAGACGGGGGAACACAGATACGCAGTATTTT.

The chain couples TRBV7-6 to TRBJ2-7; D is unresolved. Looked up from germline, CDR1 is SGHVS and CDR2 is FNYEAQ. The V and J ends lost 0 bases and 5 bases respectively, with 5 bases between them. CDR3 length: 12 residues. The CDR3 sequence: CASSLANDEQYF. The CDR3 region has the DNA TGTGCCAGCAGCTTAGCGAACGACGAGCAGTACTTC.

This chain joins TRBV6-5 and TRBJ2-2; 7 bases agree with TRBD1. The CDR3 totals 17 residues. V dropped 0 bases and J dropped 2; count of bases not matched to a gene: 6. The germline V gene has CDR1 MNHEY and CDR2 SVGAGI. The CDR3 spells CASSYSRGTVNTGELFF. For the CDR3, the DNA is TGTGCCAGCAGTTACTCGAGAGGGACAGTTAACACCGGGGAGCTGTTTTTT.

This chain connects TRBV7-2 to TRBJ2-4; the D gene is possibly TRBD2 (7 bases). CDR1 and CDR2 (germline): SGHTA, FQGNSA. With 5 bases removed from V and 0 bases from J, the gap between germline ends came to 14 bases. This CDR3 is 16 amino acids long. The chain's CDR3 is CASSPWGGLAKNIQYF. The CDR3 nucleotides read TGTGCCAGCAGCCCCTGGGGGGGCTTAGCCAAAAACATTCAGTACTTC.

This chain uses TRBV7-9 with TRBJ2-5; TRBD1 agrees at 7 bases. This CDR3 region has 15 residues. Germline-derived CDR1 and CDR2 are SEHNR and FQNEAQ (reference sequence). The J segment lost 0 bases and the V segment lost 5 bases, leaving 6 bases of the junction unmatched. DNA for the CDR3: TGTGCCAGCAGCACACTGGGGACAGACCAAGAGACCCAGTACTTC. Amino acids: CASSTLGTDQETQYF.

Only a few counts were recorded for this clonotype. The V gene is TRBV11-2, the J gene TRBJ2-7, with 10 bases that match TRBD2. The CDR3 is 18 residues long. Germline lookup yields CDR1 SGHAT and CDR2 FQNNGV. Unmatched junction bases numbered 13, after V lost 5 bases and J lost 0 bases. The CDR3 nucleotides read TGTGCCAGCAGCCAAACAGGACTAGCGGTCCCGGACTCCTACGAGCAGTACTTC. It yields the protein CASSQTGLAVPDSYEQYF.

This clonotype was seen a handful of times. The gene calls are TRBV2 and TRBJ1-5, with D tentatively TRBD1 (6 bases). The germline gives CDR1 SNHLY, CDR2 FYNNEI. The CDR3 is 12 residues long. The V end lost 6 bases, the J end lost 5 bases, and 8 bases lay between the germline ends. The CDR3 DNA sequence: TGTGCCAGCAGGGACAGTCATCAGCCCCAGCATTTT. It codes for CASRDSHQPQHF.

The V gene is TRBV5-1, the J gene TRBJ2-2; D perhaps matches TRBD2 (6 bases). Trimming left V 4 bases short and J 1 base short, with 11 bases between. CDR1 is SGHRS and CDR2 is YFSETQ in the germline V gene. CDR3 size: 15 residues. In nucleotides, the CDR3 is TGCGCCAGCAGCAAGCCGGGACTGAACACCGGGGAGCTGTTTTTT. This translates into CASSKPGLNTGELFF. Drawing the rest from reference TRBV5-1 and TRBJ2-2, the complete variable domain is KAGVTQTPRYLIKTRGQQVTLSCSPISGHRSVSWYQQTPGQGLQFLFEYFSETQRNKGNFPGRFSGRQFSNSRSEMNVSTLELGDSALYLCASSKPGLNTGELFFGEGSRLTVL.

The chain uses TRBV13 and TRBJ2-5, with D tentatively TRBD1 or TRBD2 (5 bases each). V was shortened by 1 base and J by 6 bases, with 9 bases between the two germline ends. Germline CDR1 and CDR2: PRHDT and FYEKMQ (reference sequence). The CDR3 length is 13 residues. The CDR3 spells CASSLAGPKTQYF. The CDR3 nucleotides are TGTGCCAGCAGCTTAGCGGGACCCAAGACCCAGTACTTC.

This clonotype showed up just a few times. The chain carries TRBV6-2 or TRBV6-3 and TRBJ2-7, with 7 bases matching TRBD2. This CDR3 spans 13 amino acids. From germline, CDR1 is MNHEY and CDR2 SVGEGT. J gave up 4 bases and V 7 bases, and 7 bases lay outside the gene matches. The CDR3 here is CASTSRERYEQYF. CDR3 nucleotides: TGTGCCAGCACTTCGCGGGAGAGGTACGAGCAGTACTTC.

This clonotype was counted between two and nine times. CDR3 coding DNA: TGTGCCAGCAGCCAAGAAAGCGGAGCTTACGAGCAGTACTTC. Encoded protein: CASSQESGAYEQYF. The chain is built from TRBV4-2 and TRBJ2-7, with a tentative D call TRBD2 (5 bases). The V end was cut by 0 bases, the J end by 4 bases, with 10 bases between. Germline V gives CDR1 LGHNA, CDR2 YNFKEQ. The CDR3 covers 14 residues.

This clonotype appeared a few times. The CDR3 is CSEGGEGGNEQFF. DNA of the CDR3: TGCAGTGAGGGAGGAGAAGGGGGGAATGAGCAGTTCTTC. This chain joins TRBV20-1 and TRBJ2-1; TRBD1 or TRBD2 may be the D gene (6 bases each). Germline V CDR1 and CDR2: DFQATT, SNEGSKA (reference sequence). The V end was cut by 7 bases, the J end by 7 bases, with 17 bases between. There are 13 residues in the CDR3.

The genes are TRBV11-1 and TRBJ2-5; weak D call: TRBD1 (6 bases). The CDR3 loop spans 20 amino acids. Germline-derived CDR1 and CDR2 are SGHAT and FQDESV (reference sequence). The ends were cut back, 0 bases at V and 1 base at J, with 24 bases in the middle. The CDR3 reads CASSLARVGALRGPQETQYF. CDR3 coding DNA: TGTGCCAGCAGCTTAGCTCGCGTCGGGGCTCTCAGGGGACCCCAAGAGACCCAGTACTTC.

This chain joins TRBV11-2 and TRBJ2-1, with a possible D match to TRBD2 (6 bases). This CDR3 spans 12 amino acids. Trimming removed 4 bases at V and 13 bases at J, with 14 bases between. Germline V gives CDR1 SGHAT, CDR2 FQNNGV. In nucleotides, the CDR3 is TGTGCCAGCAGCTCGGAGGGACCTCAACAGTTCTTC. It encodes CASSSEGPQQFF.

CDR3 amino acids: CASSSPGLAAYTNTGELFF. CDR3 in DNA: TGCGCCAGCAGCTCACCGGGACTAGCGGCCTATACGAACACCGGGGAGCTGTTTTTT. The chain joins TRBV5-1 to TRBJ2-2; the match to TRBD2 covers 11 bases. The germline V gene has CDR1 SGHRS and CDR2 YFSETQ. The V and J ends lost 3 bases and 0 bases, in that order; junction bases with no gene match: 10. This CDR3 has 19 amino acids.

The CDR3 loop is CSVDRAAGGTTQYF. The CDR3 coding sequence is TGCAGCGTCGATCGGGCCGCGGGGGGGACCACGCAGTATTTT. The rearrangement links TRBV29-1 to TRBJ2-3; 9 nucleotides match TRBD2. Unmatched junction bases numbered 13, after V lost 6 bases and J lost 9 bases. The CDR3 runs to 14 residues. The V gene's germline CDR1 is SQVTM and CDR2 ANQGSEA.

This chain links TRBV7-2 with TRBJ2-1; D perhaps matches TRBD2 (5 bases). The CDR3 loop spans 15 amino acids. Germline values: CDR1 SGHTA, CDR2 FQGNSA. V lost 7 bases and J 4 bases, leaving 17 bases between the germline ends. The CDR3 sequence is CASIPGTGIYNEQFF. CDR3 coding DNA: TGTGCCAGCATCCCGGGTACGGGGATATACAATGAGCAGTTCTTC. The entire variable domain, with the rest obtained from reference TRBV7-2 and TRBJ2-1, is as follows: GAGVSQSPSNKVTEKGKDVELRCDPISGHTALYWYRQSLGQGLEFLIYFQGNSAPDKSGLPSDRFSAERTGGSVSTLTIQRTQQEDSAVYLCASIPGTGIYNEQFFGPGTRLTVL.

This clonotype was detected a few times. The V gene is TRBV7-8, the J gene TRBJ2-1; 7 bases fit TRBD2. This CDR3 comprises 15 residues. Looked up from germline, CDR1 is SGHVS and CDR2 is FQNEAQ. V shed 5 bases and J 7 bases; nucleotides not matched to a gene: 11. DNA for the CDR3: TGTGCCAGCAGCCCCCGGGGCGGACTAGGGAATGAGCAGTTCTTC. Amino acids: CASSPRGGLGNEQFF.